This entry is about one T cell receptor beta chain. What it binds is unknown. This specimen belongs to a study of cytomegalovirus exposure and HLA in healthy donors. Whole-study context: The use of the same platform for the 130 or so validation repertoires and the 550 to 700 first-cohort repertoires was reported by a later analysis. Study conclusions and caveats: A list of 150 to 200 TCR beta chains associated with cytomegalovirus was given. In vitro testing confirmed a few CMV-associated chains as specific for CMV antigens.

Trimming shortened V by 2 bases and J by 3 bases, and 5 bases separated the two germline ends. Germline lookup yields CDR1 GTSNPN and CDR2 SVGIG (reference sequence). The CDR3 has 12 residues. The method was immunoSEQ multiplex PCR; TCRdb's version includes in-frame clones alone and lacks a portion of them. The table lists roughly 140,000 clones, about 90% of them singletons. The chain joins TRBV30 to TRBJ2-1; D unclear. The receptor comes from a woman aged 18-29 years in good health and CMV-seropositive. Sequenced input: PBMCs. CDR3 sequence: CAWSPSYNEQFF. The DNA of the CDR3 is TGTGCCTGGAGTCCGAGCTACAATGAGCAGTTCTTC.